This TCR beta chain emerged from a study of metastatic and nonmetastatic thyroid tumors. Study details: The study looked at repertoires side by side in blood and in tumor or nodule tissue from malignant and benign thyroid patients. Study conclusions and caveats: Malignant tumors reportedly showed significantly higher TCR beta diversity than benign nodules in both blood and tumor.

The V gene lost 7 bases and the J gene lost 2 bases, with 15 bases spanning the gap. The CDR3 sequence is 15 residues long. CDR1 is LGHNT, CDR2 FRNRAP, per germline. Concerning this clone itself: The antigen is undetermined.

TCRdb re-called clones via MiXCR from the PCR reads. The profile shows some 20,000 clones, approximately 26% of them singletons. There were no patients who had received any treatment before thyroid surgery. The sequenced sample was blood. The chain uses TRBV12-5 and TRBJ1-5, with D unresolved. This clonotype was obtained from a female donor with papillary thyroid cancer or a benign thyroid nodule (not recorded which). Some clones in this sample may be carry-over from other donors' samples. This chain's CDR3 is CASDQSTPGNQPQHF. CDR3 DNA sequence: TGTGCTAGTGACCAGTCAACTCCCGGCAATCAGCCCCAGCATTTT. Drawing the rest from reference TRBV12-5 and TRBJ1-5, the complete variable domain is DARVTQTPRHKVTEMGQEVTMRCQPILGHNTVFWYRQTMMQGLELLAYFRNRAPLDDSGMPKDRFSAEMPDATLATLKIQPSEPRDSAVYFCASDQSTPGNQPQHFGDGTRLSIL.